A selection of T cell receptor beta chains follows, all from one sample in a study of T cell repertoires in cytomegalovirus infection. Each CDR3 protein is one row after TCRdb ran MiXCR on the reads. The data contain almost 500,000 distinct CDR3 sequences, approximately 11% of them singletons. Sequenced sample: PBMCs. These TCRs come from a human donor in good health (CMV status not recorded). Some clones in this sample may be carry-over from other donors' samples. Both conserved end residues are part of each CDR3. Each record gives: V gene, D gene, clone size, J gene, CDR3 DNA, CDR3 protein. A D gene is named only where the DNA matches it firmly. The size of a clone is reported for some rows only, either as once, few or many, or as a class for expanded clones.

V gene: TRBV5-8; D gene: TRBD1; clone size: -; J gene: TRBJ1-4; CDR3 DNA: TGTGCCAGCAGCTTGGACAGGGGAAGGGAAAAACTGTTTTTT; CDR3 protein: CASSLDRGREKLFF
V gene: TRBV27; D gene: TRBD2; clone size: -; J gene: TRBJ2-3; CDR3 DNA: TGTGCCAGCAGTTTAGTGACTAGCGGGGGTAGCACAGATACGCAGTATTTT; CDR3 protein: CASSLVTSGGSTDTQYF
V gene: TRBV29-1; D gene: -; clone size: many; J gene: TRBJ2-2; CDR3 DNA: TGCAGCGTCGTGGGGATCAACACCGGGGAGCTGTTTTTT; CDR3 protein: CSVVGINTGELFF
V gene: TRBV28; D gene: -; clone size: many; J gene: TRBJ2-5; CDR3 DNA: TGTGCCAGCAGTCCTCCTAGGGGGGAGACCCAGTACTTC; CDR3 protein: CASSPPRGETQYF
V gene: TRBV5-4; D gene: -; clone size: many; J gene: TRBJ1-4; CDR3 DNA: TGTGCCAGCAGCCAAGGGACCCTGGGGGAAAAACTGTTTTTT; CDR3 protein: CASSQGTLGEKLFF
V gene: TRBV13; D gene: -; clone size: -; J gene: TRBJ2-7; CDR3 DNA: TGTGTCAGCAGCCGGCGCCGGGTCAACGAGCAGTACTTC; CDR3 protein: CVSSRRRVNEQYF
V gene: TRBV5-6; D gene: -; clone size: few; J gene: TRBJ2-5; CDR3 DNA: TGTGCCAGCAGCTTGCCTAGCCGAGAGACCCAGTACTTC; CDR3 protein: CASSLPSRETQYF
V gene: TRBV20-1; D gene: -; clone size: many; J gene: TRBJ1-5; CDR3 DNA: TGCAGTGCTAGACGGCTCTATCAGCCCCAGCATTTT; CDR3 protein: CSARRLYQPQHF
V gene: TRBV7-2; D gene: -; clone size: many; J gene: TRBJ2-3; CDR3 DNA: TGTGCCAGCAGCCCGAGTAGCTACGCTGGGCAGTATTTT; CDR3 protein: CASSPSSYAGQYF
V gene: TRBV7-6; D gene: -; clone size: many; J gene: TRBJ2-1; CDR3 DNA: TGTGCCAGCAGCTTGGGGACCTCCTACAATGAGCAGTTCTTC; CDR3 protein: CASSLGTSYNEQFF
V gene: TRBV12-3/TRBV12-4; D gene: -; clone size: few; J gene: TRBJ1-1; CDR3 DNA: TGTGCCAGCACCCCGACCTCGAACACTGAAGCTTTCTTT; CDR3 protein: CASTPTSNTEAFF
V gene: TRBV29-1; D gene: TRBD1; clone size: -; J gene: TRBJ1-3; CDR3 DNA: TGCAGCGTTGAGCGTCAGGGGGCGCCTGGAAACACCATATATTTT; CDR3 protein: CSVERQGAPGNTIYF
V gene: TRBV3-1; D gene: TRBD2; clone size: -; J gene: TRBJ2-5; CDR3 DNA: TGTGCCAGCAACCCCACCCTAGCGGGGGGGCGAGAGACCCAGTACTTC; CDR3 protein: CASNPTLAGGRETQYF
V gene: TRBV7-3; D gene: -; clone size: many; J gene: TRBJ2-5; CDR3 DNA: TGTGCCAGCAGCGCTCTAGGAGGAATGGAGACCCAGTACTTC; CDR3 protein: CASSALGGMETQYF
V gene: TRBV6-1; D gene: TRBD2; clone size: many; J gene: TRBJ2-1; CDR3 DNA: TGTGCCAGCACCCTGACTAGCGGGGGCTACAATGAGCAGTTCTTC; CDR3 protein: CASTLTSGGYNEQFF
V gene: TRBV7-2; D gene: -; clone size: many; J gene: TRBJ1-2; CDR3 DNA: TGTGCCAGCAGCTTTCGGCCTTCTGGTGTCTACACCTTC; CDR3 protein: CASSFRPSGVYTF
V gene: TRBV7-8; D gene: TRBD2; clone size: many; J gene: TRBJ2-2; CDR3 DNA: TGTGCCAGCAGCTTAGGGACTAGCGGGAGGGCCCGGACCGGGGAGCTGTTTTTT; CDR3 protein: CASSLGTSGRARTGELFF
V gene: TRBV27; D gene: -; clone size: -; J gene: TRBJ2-1; CDR3 DNA: TGTGCCAGCATGGACTGGGGCTTTCGGAATGAGCAGTTCTTC; CDR3 protein: CASMDWGFRNEQFF
V gene: TRBV15; D gene: -; clone size: few; J gene: TRBJ2-3; CDR3 DNA: TGTGCCACCCGTCGGACAGTGAACACAGATACGCAGTATTTT; CDR3 protein: CATRRTVNTDTQYF
V gene: TRBV5-1; D gene: TRBD1; clone size: many; J gene: TRBJ2-1; CDR3 DNA: TGCGCCAGCCTGAGGGACAGGCGCTCCTACAATGAGCAGTTCTTC; CDR3 protein: CASLRDRRSYNEQFF
V gene: TRBV9; D gene: TRBD2; clone size: -; J gene: TRBJ2-5; CDR3 DNA: TGTGCCAGCAGCGGGGCTAGCGGGGGCAAGGGGGAGACCCAGTACTTC; CDR3 protein: CASSGASGGKGETQYF
V gene: TRBV6-6; D gene: -; clone size: many; J gene: TRBJ2-5; CDR3 DNA: TGTGCCAGCAGTTACTCTGTGGGTGGGGAGACCCAGTACTTC; CDR3 protein: CASSYSVGGETQYF